Below, 7 T cell receptor beta chains from the same sample are listed, as sequenced in a study of cytomegalovirus exposure and HLA in healthy donors. The PCR was carried out with 60 Vbeta primers and 13 Jbeta primers. Assay used: immunoSEQ multiplex PCR; TCRdb lists only in-frame clones, some missing. The sample yields about 130,000 clones, around 78% seen once. The sequenced sample consisted of PBMCs. The receptors were gathered from a woman aged 40 to 49 in good health and CMV-seronegative.

CDR3 loop: CASSVETGTHTIYF. In nucleotides, the CDR3 is TGTGCCAGCAGCGTAGAGACAGGGACCCACACCATATATTTT. This chain links TRBV9 with TRBJ1-3; 7 positions agree with TRBD1. V lost 0 bases and J lost 8; bases outside the gene matches: 5. CDR3 size: 14 residues. Germline-derived CDR1 and CDR2 are SGDLS and YYNGEE. The full variable domain, with the rest looked up from reference TRBV9 and TRBJ1-3, is DSGVTQTPKHLITATGQRVTLRCSPRSGDLSVYWYQQSLDQGLQFLIQYYNGEERAKGNILERFSAQQFPDLHSELNLSSLELGDSALYFCASSVETGTHTIYFGEGSWLTVV.

The V and J genes are TRBV30 and TRBJ2-2; 7 bases map to TRBD1. CDR3 length: 16 amino acids. Germline-derived CDR1 and CDR2 are GTSNPN and SVGIG (reference sequence). J lost 6 bases, V lost 8 bases, and 18 bases had no gene match. CDR3 loop: CARTLREGAAAGELFF. Written as DNA, the CDR3 is TGTGCCCGGACATTACGAGAGGGGGCGGCCGCCGGGGAGCTGTTTTTT. Complete variable domain (other parts from reference TRBV30 and TRBJ2-2): SQTIHQWPATLVQPVGSPLSLECTVEGTSNPNLYWYRQAAGRGLQLLFYSVGIGQISSEVPQNLSASRPQDRQFILSSKKLLLSDSGFYLCARTLREGAAAGELFFGEGSRLTVL.

This clone showed up just once. The V and J genes are TRBV19 and TRBJ2-7; 11 bases are a match to TRBD2. The J segment lost 4 bases and the V segment lost 5 bases, leaving 1 base of the junction unmatched. CDR1 is LNHDA, CDR2 SQIVND, per germline (reference sequence). This CDR3 has 13 amino acids. The CDR3 nucleotides are TGTGCCAGTAGTGGGACTAGCGGTTACGAGCAGTACTTC. Translation gives CASSGTSGYEQYF.

In DNA, the CDR3 is TGTGCCAGCACCCAGCCCGGGACTAGCTCGCATGAGCAGTTCTTC. Amino acids: CASTQPGTSSHEQFF. This sequence joins TRBV11-3 and TRBJ2-1, with 9 bases aligning to TRBD2. The J segment lost 8 bases and the V segment lost 7 bases, leaving 12 bases of the junction unmatched. This CDR3 has 15 amino acids. Germline CDR1 SGHNT, CDR2 YENEEA.

This clone occurred once. Other nucleotide sequences in the sample specify the same CDR3. The rearrangement joins TRBV7-9 to TRBJ1-2; tentatively, D is TRBD1 (6 bases). V was clipped by 5 bases and J by 4 bases, with 11 bases between them. The CDR3 consists of 13 residues. Germline V CDR1 and CDR2: SEHNR, FQNEAQ (reference sequence). The CDR3 here is CASSPTGPYGYTF. The CDR3 DNA reads TGTGCCAGCAGCCCGACAGGACCCTATGGCTACACCTTC.

This clone was seen more than once but under ten times. The gene calls are TRBV28 and TRBJ1-5; maybe TRBD1 (5 bases). The germline V and J ends were trimmed by 10 bases and 5 bases, with 15 bases remaining between them. CDR1 and CDR2 from the germline V gene are MDHEN and SYDVKM. CDR3 length: 13 amino acids. The CDR3 here is CATLGLLDQPQHF. The CDR3 bases are TGTGCCACCCTGGGACTTCTAGATCAGCCCCAGCATTTT. The full variable domain, with the rest looked up from reference TRBV28 and TRBJ1-5, is DVKVTQSSRYLVKRTGEKVFLECVQDMDHENMFWYRQDPGLGLRLIYFSYDVKMKEKGDIPEGYSVSREKKERFSLILESASTNQTSMYLCATLGLLDQPQHFGDGTRLSIL.

The rearrangement uses TRBV18 and TRBJ2-7; a weak D match, TRBD1 (6 bases). CDR3 size: 15 residues. V was trimmed by 3 bases and J by 7 bases, leaving 19 bases between them. Germline CDR1 is KGHSH and CDR2 is LQKENI. Written as DNA, the CDR3 is TGTGCCAGCTCACCCACCGGGGCGTCCAGGGGAGAGCAGTACTTC. Its protein is CASSPTGASRGEQYF.